This T cell receptor beta chain was recovered during a study of T cells in localized non-small cell lung cancer. General study points: It remains possible that heterogeneity exists, since only one tumor region was sequenced. Tumor trailed uninvolved adjacent lung in T cell clonality, which peaked there. Appearances in adjacent lung were noted for a median about 50 of the top 100 tumor clones. The study linked higher blood T cell density to longer overall survival.

Method: immunoSEQ multiplex PCR; TCRdb's copy keeps in-frame clones and lacks some. This repertoire shows 65,000 to 95,000 clones, around three quarters found once; its top ten account for over 15%. In regard to this clone: The antigen is undetermined.

Material: PBMCs, obtained before any cancer treatment. The sequence was collected from a man between 40 and 70 years old with stage II squamous cell lung carcinoma.

In DNA form, the CDR3 reads TGCGCCAGCAGCCCGGGACAGGGGGGCTACAATGAGCAGTTCTTC. Protein product: CASSPGQGGYNEQFF. The chain couples TRBV5-1 to TRBJ2-1, with TRBD1 matching over 11 bases. V lost 4 bases and J lost 3; bases outside the gene matches: 3. This CDR3 is built from 15 residues. Germline V lookup: CDR1 SGHRS, CDR2 YFSETQ.